This T cell receptor beta chain was sequenced during a study of T cell responses to AZD1222 COVID-19 vaccine. Whole-study findings and limits: Dominant at 160-218 and 743-854, vaccine-associated CD4 TCRs also spanned spike. Two AZD1222 doses significantly raised spike-specific TCR breadth and depth over controls.

TCRdb keeps only in-frame clones here, not all; method: immunoSEQ multiplex PCR. The table lists approximately 50,000 clones, approximately 80% of them singletons, with approximately 5.2% in the top ten. Comments on this clone: Antigen: not known.

The CDR3 is 15 amino acids. V gave up 8 bases and J gave up 1 base; unmatched junction bases: 8. Germline V gives CDR1 MNHEY, CDR2 SVGAGI. Both about-4-week and about-12-week second-dose recipients were combined. The sequence was collected from an adult who received the AZD1222 COVID-19 vaccine. The starting material was peripheral blood, obtained 28 days after the second AZD1222 dose. The V call is TRBV6-5, the J call TRBJ2-3, with TRBD2 matching over 8 bases. CDR3 DNA: TGTGCCAGCGGCCTACGGGGGGGCGGCACAGATACGCAGTATTTT. This codes for CASGLRGGGTDTQYF.